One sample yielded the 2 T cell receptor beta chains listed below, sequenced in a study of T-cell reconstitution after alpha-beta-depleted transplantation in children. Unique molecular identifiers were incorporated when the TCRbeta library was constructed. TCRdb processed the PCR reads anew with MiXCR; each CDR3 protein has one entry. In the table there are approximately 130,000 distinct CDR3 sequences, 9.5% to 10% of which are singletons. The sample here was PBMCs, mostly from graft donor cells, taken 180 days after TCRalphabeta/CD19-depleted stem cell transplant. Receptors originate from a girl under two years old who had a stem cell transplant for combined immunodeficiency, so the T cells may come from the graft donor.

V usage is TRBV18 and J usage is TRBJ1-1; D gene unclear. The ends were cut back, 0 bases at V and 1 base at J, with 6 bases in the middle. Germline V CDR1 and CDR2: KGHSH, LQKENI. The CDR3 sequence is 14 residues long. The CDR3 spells CASSPPLGNTEAFF. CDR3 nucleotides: TGTGCCAGCTCACCACCGTTGGGGAACACTGAAGCTTTCTTT.

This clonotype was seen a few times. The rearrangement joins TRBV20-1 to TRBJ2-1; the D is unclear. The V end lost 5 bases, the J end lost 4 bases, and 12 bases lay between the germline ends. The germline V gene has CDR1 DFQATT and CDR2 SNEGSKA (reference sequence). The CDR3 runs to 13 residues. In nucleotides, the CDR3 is TGCAGTGCTGATCCCTTCAGGTACAATGAGCAGTTCTTC. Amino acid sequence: CSADPFRYNEQFF.